The rows below give T cell receptor beta chains drawn from one sample of a study of cytomegalovirus exposure and HLA in healthy donors. The assay was immunoSEQ multiplex PCR, and TCRdb's table has in-frame clones only and misses some. The profile shows more than 130,000 clones, roughly 76% of them singletons. The sequencing input was PBMCs. These receptor sequences come from a human donor in good health. Both conserved end residues are part of each CDR3. A D gene is named only where the DNA matches it firmly. Clone sizes are given selectively: once, few, many, or a class where the clone is expanded.

CDR3aa,CDR3nt,j_gene,abundance,d_gene,v_gene
CASSLAVLAGGSTGELFF,TGTGCCAGCAGCTTAGCGGTCCTAGCGGGCGGTAGCACCGGGGAGCTGTTTTTT,TRBJ2-2,.,TRBD2,TRBV11-1
CASRYTGQETQYF,TGTGCCAGCAGATATACAGGGCAAGAGACCCAGTACTTC,TRBJ2-5,.,.,TRBV11-1
CASSLGAGAYEQYF,TGTGCCAGCAGTTTGGGAGCGGGAGCCTACGAGCAGTACTTC,TRBJ2-7,.,TRBD2,TRBV6-5
CASSLGGLAGTYNEQFF,TGTGCCAGCAGCTTAGGGGGACTAGCGGGAACTTACAATGAGCAGTTCTTC,TRBJ2-1,.,TRBD2,TRBV13
CASSPQAGASTDTQYF,TGTGCCAGCAGTCCTCAGGCAGGGGCTAGCACAGATACGCAGTATTTT,TRBJ2-3,few,.,TRBV5-6
CASSYTPGAGEQYF,TGTGCCAGCAGCTACACTCCCGGGGCGGGGGAGCAGTACTTC,TRBJ2-7,.,.,TRBV7-2
CASSLEAASYEQYF,TGCGCCAGCAGCTTGGAGGCGGCCTCCTACGAGCAGTACTTC,TRBJ2-7,.,.,TRBV5-1
CAITPGLAGSENTGELFF,TGTGCCATCACACCGGGACTAGCGGGATCTGAGAACACCGGGGAGCTGTTTTTT,TRBJ2-2,once,TRBD2,TRBV10-3
CASSPQDRNGYTF,TGTGCCAGCAGTCCCCAGGACAGGAATGGCTACACCTTC,TRBJ1-2,.,TRBD1,TRBV27
CSVVTGATGELFF,TGCAGCGTTGTTACAGGGGCCACCGGGGAGCTGTTTTTT,TRBJ2-2,.,TRBD1,TRBV29-1
CASSPRGQPLYEQYF,TGTGCCAGCAGCCCAAGGGGACAGCCGCTATACGAGCAGTACTTC,TRBJ2-7,.,TRBD1,TRBV7-6
CASSEDLGQGNTEAFF,TGTGCCAGCAGTGAGGATTTGGGACAGGGTAACACTGAAGCTTTCTTT,TRBJ1-1,.,TRBD1,TRBV2
CASSFQGTPYGYTF,TGTGCCAGCAGCTTCCAGGGAACCCCCTATGGCTACACCTTC,TRBJ1-2,.,.,TRBV5-4
CASSLVGSSGTDTQYF,TGTGCCAGCAGCTTAGTGGGGTCTAGCGGCACAGATACGCAGTATTTT,TRBJ2-3,.,.,TRBV7-2
CASSPPGQAGYTF,TGTGCCAGCTCACCACCGGGGCAGGCTGGCTACACCTTC,TRBJ1-2,.,.,TRBV18
CASRRQGPPTDTQYF,TGTGCCAGCAGAAGACAGGGGCCCCCCACAGATACGCAGTATTTT,TRBJ2-3,.,TRBD1,TRBV27
CASREGLAYGYTF,TGTGCCAGCAGGGAGGGACTGGCCTATGGCTACACCTTC,TRBJ1-2,few,.,TRBV28
CASSEGQGMNTEAFF,TGTGCCAGCAGTGAGGGGCAGGGCATGAACACTGAAGCTTTCTTT,TRBJ1-1,.,.,TRBV6-1
CASSSPQTSGGTYEQYF,TGTGCCAGCAGCTCACCCCAGACTAGCGGGGGGACCTACGAGCAGTACTTC,TRBJ2-7,.,TRBD2,TRBV7-9
CASSSTANTEAFF,TGTGCCAGCAGCTCGACAGCGAACACTGAAGCTTTCTTT,TRBJ1-1,once,.,TRBV5-5
CASSRGVLGQGTYEQYF,TGCGCCAGCAGCCGAGGAGTTTTGGGACAGGGTACTTACGAGCAGTACTTC,TRBJ2-7,.,TRBD1,TRBV4-1
CASSLRQNTEAFF,TGTGCCAGCAGCTTAAGACAGAACACTGAAGCTTTCTTT,TRBJ1-1,few,.,TRBV7-3
CASSPGTGLSYNSPLHF,TGCGCCAGCAGCCCGGGGACAGGGCTGTCCTATAATTCACCCCTCCACTTT,TRBJ1-6,few,TRBD1,TRBV5-1
CASSQVVGSYEQYF,TGCGCCAGCAGCCAAGTGGTCGGGAGCTACGAGCAGTACTTC,TRBJ2-7,.,.,TRBV4-1
CASSLGYTRAYEQYF,TGTGCCAGCAGCTTAGGGTATACTAGGGCCTACGAGCAGTACTTC,TRBJ2-7,.,.,TRBV7-9
CASGLTTYNEQFF,TGTGCTAGTGGCTTAACAACCTACAATGAGCAGTTCTTC,TRBJ2-1,.,.,TRBV12-5
CASSQGQGGEKLFF,TGTGCCAGCTCCCAGGGACAGGGGGGCGAAAAACTGTTTTTT,TRBJ1-4,.,TRBD1,TRBV18
CASSLLAGAGETQYF,TGTGCCAGCAGTTTATTGGCAGGGGCTGGTGAGACCCAGTACTTC,TRBJ2-5,once,.,TRBV28
CASSPGTASEAFF,TGTGCCAGCTCACCCGGGACAGCCAGTGAAGCTTTCTTT,TRBJ1-1,few,TRBD1,TRBV18
CASSPWTGRHEQYF,TGTGCCAGCAGTCCTTGGACAGGGCGCCACGAGCAGTACTTC,TRBJ2-7,.,TRBD1,TRBV25-1
CASSTGLAGGRTDTQYF,TGTGCCAGTAGTACGGGACTAGCGGGGGGAAGAACAGATACGCAGTATTTT,TRBJ2-3,few,TRBD2,TRBV19
CASTPWWEQQNEQFF,TGTGCCAGCACCCCCTGGTGGGAGCAACAGAATGAGCAGTTCTTC,TRBJ2-1,.,.,TRBV9
CASSPGGSGIYNEQFF,TGTGCCAGCAGCCCAGGGGGCTCGGGTATTTACAATGAGCAGTTCTTC,TRBJ2-1,few,TRBD1,TRBV7-8
CASKLSSYNEQFF,TGTGCCAGCAAACTAAGCTCCTACAATGAGCAGTTCTTC,TRBJ2-1,.,.,TRBV6-1
CASSLESVFTDTQYF,TGTGCCAGCAGCTTGGAGTCAGTTTTCACAGATACGCAGTATTTT,TRBJ2-3,few,.,TRBV5-4
CASSVSGTRQYNEQFF,TGTGCCAGCAGCGTATCCGGGACTAGGCAATACAATGAGCAGTTCTTC,TRBJ2-1,few,TRBD2,TRBV6-4
CASSQDVADVSYNEQFF,TGTGCCAGCAGCCAAGATGTAGCGGACGTCTCCTACAATGAGCAGTTCTTC,TRBJ2-1,.,.,TRBV4-2
CASSSPPGLALLTGELFF,TGTGCCAGCAGCTCTCCACCGGGACTAGCGCTCCTTACCGGGGAGCTGTTTTTT,TRBJ2-2,.,TRBD2,TRBV7-9
CAISDSRVDGWEQFF,TGTGCCATCAGTGATTCCCGGGTCGACGGATGGGAGCAGTTCTTC,TRBJ2-1,few,.,TRBV10-3
CASSLGTGNYGYTF,TGTGCCAGCAGCTTAGGGACAGGAAACTATGGCTACACCTTC,TRBJ1-2,.,TRBD1,TRBV7-9
CASSEIRGPSYNEQFF,TGTGCCAGCAGCGAGATCAGGGGCCCCTCGTACAATGAGCAGTTCTTC,TRBJ2-1,.,.,TRBV7-9
CASSWPGVCNEKLFF,TGTGCCAGCAGCTGGCCGGGTGTTTGTAATGAAAAACTGTTTTTT,TRBJ1-4,.,.,TRBV11-3
CAISTGTAQETQYF,TGTGCCATCAGCACCGGGACAGCGCAAGAGACCCAGTACTTC,TRBJ2-5,few,TRBD1,TRBV10-3
CATARDRASYEQYF,TGTGCCACCGCGCGGGACAGGGCCTCCTACGAGCAGTACTTC,TRBJ2-7,.,TRBD1,TRBV15
CASANCEAFF,TGTGCCAGCGCTAACTGCGAAGCTTTCTTT,TRBJ1-1,few,.,TRBV6-1